The 14 T cell receptor beta chains below all came from one sample that was sequenced in a study of T cell responses to AZD1222 COVID-19 vaccine. Profiled with immunoSEQ multiplex PCR; TCRdb holds only in-frame clones, not every one. The sample yields roughly 53,000 clones, around 85% seen once. The sequencing here drew on peripheral blood, taken on day 0 of MenACWY control vaccination. The origin of the receptors is an adult in good health.

The CDR3 region has the DNA TGTGCCAGCAGCTCCGGCGGTAGGGCGGCGGCATCCAGGGCCTACGAGCAGTACTTC. Its translation: CASSSGGRAAASRAYEQYF. This chain uses TRBV7-9 with TRBJ2-7, with a weak D call TRBD1 (5 bases). V gave up 4 bases and J gave up 2 bases, with 27 bases separating them. Germline V gene data show CDR1 as SEHNR and CDR2 as FQNEAQ (reference sequence). The CDR3 totals 19 residues. The whole variable domain, remainder taken from reference TRBV7-9 and TRBJ2-7, is DTGVSQNPRHKITKRGQNVTFRCDPISEHNRLYWYRQTLGQGPEFLTYFQNEAQLEKSRLLSDRFSAERPKGSFSTLEIQRTEQGDSAMYLCASSSGGRAAASRAYEQYFGPGTRLTVT.

The V call is TRBV28, the J call TRBJ1-2, with TRBD1 matching over 8 bases. From germline, CDR1 is MDHEN and CDR2 SYDVKM. CDR3 length: 13 amino acids. The V gene end was trimmed by 6 bases and the J gene end by 7 bases; junction bases not matched to a gene: 7. The CDR3 loop reads CASSGQGLGGYTF. The CDR3 DNA reads TGTGCCAGCAGCGGACAGGGATTAGGTGGCTACACCTTC.

In DNA form, the CDR3 reads TGTGCCAGCAGTTATCCGACTAGCGGGTTGACCTACGAGCAGTACTTC. Protein product: CASSYPTSGLTYEQYF. The genes are TRBV6-2 or TRBV6-3 and TRBJ2-7; TRBD2 matches at 10 bases. Germline V gene sequence: CDR1 MNHEY, CDR2 SVGEGT. The CDR3 runs to 16 residues. V lost 3 bases, J lost 2 bases, and 7 bases stayed unmatched.

The chain carries TRBV6-6 and TRBJ2-7, with 8 bases fitting TRBD2. There are 15 residues in the CDR3. Trimming removed 3 bases from V and 4 bases from J; junction bases left unmatched: 8. The germline gives CDR1 MNHNY, CDR2 SVGAGI (reference sequence). This CDR3 reads CASSYRAGGNYEQYF. In nucleotides, the CDR3 is TGTGCCAGCAGTTATCGGGCGGGAGGTAATTACGAGCAGTACTTC.

V is TRBV5-1 and J is TRBJ2-7; 7 nucleotides line up with TRBD2. Germline lookup yields CDR1 SGHRS and CDR2 YFSETQ. The CDR3 is 16 residues long. Losses at the gene ends were 3 bases for V and 1 base for J; bases not matched to a gene: 10. The CDR3 DNA follows: TGCGCCAGCAGCTCCCCCCGGGGAGGGGAGTCCTACGAGCAGTACTTC. This translates into CASSSPRGGESYEQYF.

The CDR3 reads CASSSRTGKNTGELFF. For the CDR3, the DNA is TGTGCCAGCAGTTCACGGACAGGGAAGAACACCGGGGAGCTGTTTTTT. The chain joins TRBV6-6 to TRBJ2-2, with 8 bases lining up with TRBD1. Germline trimming cut 4 bases from V and 1 base from J; bases unmatched to any gene: 5. CDR3 length: 16 residues. Per germline, CDR1 MNHNY and CDR2 SVGAGI (reference sequence).

This sequence joins TRBV21-1 and TRBJ2-2; no DNA check was done on the table's D call, TRBD1. TRBV21-1 is assigned pseudogene status. This CDR3 contains 16 residues. This CDR3 is CASSLAPFGNTGELFF. The CDR3 DNA reads as TGTGCCAGCAGCTTGGCACCCTTTGGGAACACCGGGGAGCTGTTTTTT.

The rearrangement links TRBV5-4 to TRBJ2-1, with TRBD1 matching over 9 bases. J was trimmed by 8 bases and V by 4 bases; bases with no gene match: 4. The CDR3 loop spans 13 amino acids. Germline lookup yields CDR1 SGHNT and CDR2 YYREEE (reference sequence). The CDR3 loop reads CASSPDRGDEQFF. The CDR3 DNA is TGTGCCAGCAGCCCGGACAGGGGCGATGAGCAGTTCTTC. Combining the CDR3 with reference TRBV5-4 and TRBJ2-1 gives the whole variable domain ETGVTQSPTHLIKTRGQQVTLRCSSQSGHNTVSWYQQALGQGPQFIFQYYREEENGRGNFPPRFSGLQFPNYSSELNVNALELDDSALYLCASSPDRGDEQFFGPGTRLTVL.

This clone was seen a single time. The CDR3 sequence: CASSVVPGGENEQYF. For the CDR3, the DNA is TGTGCCAGCAGCGTAGTCCCAGGGGGCGAGAACGAGCAGTACTTC. The V call is TRBV9, the J call TRBJ2-7; 8 positions agree with TRBD1. The CDR3 is 15 amino acids. CDR1 is SGDLS, CDR2 YYNGEE, per germline. V lost 0 bases to trimming and J lost 5 bases; unmatched junction nucleotides: 7. Looking up the rest from reference TRBV9 and TRBJ2-7 gives the full variable domain: DSGVTQTPKHLITATGQRVTLRCSPRSGDLSVYWYQQSLDQGLQFLIQYYNGEERAKGNILERFSAQQFPDLHSELNLSSLELGDSALYFCASSVVPGGENEQYFGPGTRLTVT.

Of note for this clone: A junction end diverges from the germline sequence, so it may reflect a read error. The chain uses TRBV7-7 and TRBJ2-2, with 9 positions matching TRBD2. CDR1 SSHAT and CDR2 FNYEAQ come from the germline V gene (reference sequence). CDR3 length: 15 residues. The CDR3 DNA reads TGTGCTAGCAGCCAGAGTAGCGGGAGAGCCGGGGAGCTGTTTTTT. Protein sequence: CASSQSSGRAGELFF.

V gene TRBV11-2 combines with J gene TRBJ2-5, with 13 bases lining up with TRBD2. This CDR3 region has 16 residues. CDR1 is SGHAT and CDR2 is FQNNGV in the germline V gene. Unmatched junction bases numbered 5, after V lost 2 bases and J lost 5 bases. CDR3 DNA sequence: TGTGCCAGCAGCTTAAAACTAGCGGGAGGGCAGGAGACCCAGTACTTC. Its translation is CASSLKLAGGQETQYF.

This clone has only a few counts. The chain joins TRBV5-1 to TRBJ2-7; tentatively, D is TRBD1 (5 bases). The V and J ends lost 3 bases and 5 bases respectively, with 15 bases between them. From germline, CDR1 is SGHRS and CDR2 YFSETQ. The length of the CDR3 is 14 residues. The CDR3 loop is CASSSSTGSDEQYF. CDR3 DNA sequence: TGCGCCAGCAGCTCCTCTACAGGTTCCGACGAGCAGTACTTC. Combining the CDR3 with reference TRBV5-1 and TRBJ2-7 gives the whole variable domain KAGVTQTPRYLIKTRGQQVTLSCSPISGHRSVSWYQQTPGQGLQFLFEYFSETQRNKGNFPGRFSGRQFSNSRSEMNVSTLELGDSALYLCASSSSTGSDEQYFGPGTRLTVT.

The gene calls are TRBV18 and TRBJ2-3; TRBD2 aligns across 10 bases. Unmatched junction bases numbered 12, after V lost 6 bases and J lost 6 bases. CDR3 length: 16 residues. The germline V gene has CDR1 KGHSH and CDR2 LQKENI. CDR3 DNA: TGTGCCAGCTCGCAAACTAGCGGGACCGCCGGGGATACGCAGTATTTT. The encoded protein is CASSQTSGTAGDTQYF.

The table lists this clone with a few counts. V is TRBV29-1 and J is TRBJ2-7; TRBD2 agrees at 10 bases. The V and J ends lost 5 bases and 6 bases, in that order; junction bases with no gene match: 4. The V gene's germline CDR1 is SQVTM and CDR2 ANQGSEA. This CDR3 has 12 residues. Here the CDR3 DNA reads TGCAGCGTTTCTAGCGGGAGTCGCGAGCAGTACTTC. This sequence encodes CSVSSGSREQYF.